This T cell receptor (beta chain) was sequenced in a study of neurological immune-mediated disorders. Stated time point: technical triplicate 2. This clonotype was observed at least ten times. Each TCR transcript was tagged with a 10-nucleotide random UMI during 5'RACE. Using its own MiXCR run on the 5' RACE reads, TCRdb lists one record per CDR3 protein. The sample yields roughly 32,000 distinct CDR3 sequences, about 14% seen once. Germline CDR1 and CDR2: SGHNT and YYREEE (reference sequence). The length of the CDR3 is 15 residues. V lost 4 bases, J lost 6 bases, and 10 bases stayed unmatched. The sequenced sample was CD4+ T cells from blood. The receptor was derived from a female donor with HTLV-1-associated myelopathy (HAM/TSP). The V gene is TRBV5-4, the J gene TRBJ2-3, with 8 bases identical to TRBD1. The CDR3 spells CASSPGGQGEDTQYF. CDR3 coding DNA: TGTGCCAGCAGCCCCGGTGGACAGGGTGAGGATACGCAGTATTTT. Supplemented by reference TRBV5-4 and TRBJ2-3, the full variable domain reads ETGVTQSPTHLIKTRGQQVTLRCSSQSGHNTVSWYQQALGQGPQFIFQYYREEENGRGNFPPRFSGLQFPNYSSELNVNALELDDSALYLCASSPGGQGEDTQYFGPGTRLTVL.